Listed below are T cell receptor beta chains from one sample, sequenced in a study of identical twins. MiXCR, applied by TCRdb to the 5' RACE reads, yields one record per CDR3 protein. The top ten clones hold around 5% of a sample with 200,000 to 250,000 distinct CDR3 sequences, 6% to 8% of them seen once. This sample also appeared in a second study, on yellow fever vaccine responses in identical twins.

Sequencing input: CD8+ T cells sorted from blood. These receptors were collected from a woman between 18 and 29 years old in good health. Both conserved end residues are part of each CDR3. Fields, in order: CDR3 DNA, CDR3 protein, V gene, D gene, J gene, clone size. D genes are given only for firm matches. Not every row has a clone size; where given, it reads once, few, many or a size class.

TGTGCCAGCAGCTTACCAAGACAGGGAGAAAACAATGAGCAGTTCTTC CASSLPRQGENNEQFF TRBV7-9 TRBD1 TRBJ2-1 few
TGCGCCAGCAGCCAACCGGGGGGACTAGACAAGGAACAAGAGACCCAGTACTTC CASSQPGGLDKEQETQYF TRBV4-1 TRBD2 TRBJ2-5 many
TGTGCCAGCAGCTTGAGCTCTGATATCCGCACAGATACGCAGTATTTT CASSLSSDIRTDTQYF TRBV7-9 NA TRBJ2-3 NA
TGTGCCGCCGGCGAGGGTAACACCCTTGGCTACACCTTC CAAGEGNTLGYTF TRBV13 NA TRBJ1-2 NA
TGTGCCAGCTCTCTCGGCCAGGGGACCCACGAGCAGTACTTC CASSLGQGTHEQYF TRBV28 NA TRBJ2-7 many
TGTGCCAGCAGCTTAGGGGACGAGAGGTACAATGAGCAGTTCTTC CASSLGDERYNEQFF TRBV7-9 NA TRBJ2-1 few
TGCAGTGCCTTTTGGACAGGGGGAGAAGAGACCCAGTACTTC CSAFWTGGEETQYF TRBV20-1 TRBD1 TRBJ2-5 few
TGTGCCAGCAGCTACGGGACTAGCGGCAATGAGCAGTTCTTC CASSYGTSGNEQFF TRBV7-9 TRBD2 TRBJ2-1 NA
TGTGCCAGCAGCTTAGACACCAGAGCTGGGGAGCTGTTTTTT CASSLDTRAGELFF TRBV7-8 NA TRBJ2-2 NA
TGTGCCAGCAGCTTAGGACTAGCGGGGATCACAGATACGCAGTATTTT CASSLGLAGITDTQYF TRBV7-8 TRBD2 TRBJ2-3 NA
TGTGCCAGCAGTGCCACAGGGTACGACTATGGCTACACCTTC CASSATGYDYGYTF TRBV27 NA TRBJ1-2 few
TGTGCCAGCAGCGTAGAAGGCGATGAGCAGTTCTTC CASSVEGDEQFF TRBV9 NA TRBJ2-1 NA
TGTGCCAGCAGTGAAGCGGAGGGACTACCCTACAATGAGCAGTTCTTC CASSEAEGLPYNEQFF TRBV2 TRBD2 TRBJ2-1 many
TGTGCCAGCAGTCCCTCCGGGACTAGCGAAGACAATGAGCAGTTCTTC CASSPSGTSEDNEQFF TRBV7-9 TRBD2 TRBJ2-1 many
TGTGCCAGCAGCGAACAGACAGGGAATTTCTACAATGAGCAGTTCTTC CASSEQTGNFYNEQFF TRBV2 TRBD1 TRBJ2-1 few
TGCGCCAGCAGCCAAAGCCAGGGAGCTACCTACGAGCAGTACTTC CASSQSQGATYEQYF TRBV4-1 NA TRBJ2-7 NA
TGTGCCAGCAGATTAGGTCCGAGCGGGGGGACCTACAATGAGCAGTTCTTC CASRLGPSGGTYNEQFF TRBV12-3/TRBV12-4 TRBD2 TRBJ2-1 NA
TGTGCCAGCAGCCACGGACAGGGAATCACTGAAGCTTTCTTT CASSHGQGITEAFF TRBV14 TRBD1 TRBJ1-1 many
TGTGCCAGCAGCACCTGGACAGACTTTAGCACAGATACGCAGTATTTT CASSTWTDFSTDTQYF TRBV11-2 NA TRBJ2-3 NA
TGTGCCACCGCAGTAGTCTGGGACAGGGAAGGTCAGCCCCAGCATTTT CATAVVWDREGQPQHF TRBV19 TRBD1 TRBJ1-5 NA
TGCAGCGTTGAAGGACTAGCGGGTTTTAATGAGCAGTTCTTC CSVEGLAGFNEQFF TRBV29-1 TRBD2 TRBJ2-1 few
TGTGCCAGCAGTGAATTTTTAGGAAAAGAGACCCAGTACTTC CASSEFLGKETQYF TRBV2 NA TRBJ2-5 many
TGTGCCAGCAGTCGGGACAGCAATCAGCCCCAGCATTTT CASSRDSNQPQHF TRBV12-3/TRBV12-4 NA TRBJ1-5 large
TGCAGCGTTGAAGAAGGGCAGTTCTATGGCTACACCTTC CSVEEGQFYGYTF TRBV29-1 NA TRBJ1-2 NA
TGTGCCAGCAGCCCAGTCTCTAGCGGAGACTACGAGCAGTACTTC CASSPVSSGDYEQYF TRBV7-9 TRBD2 TRBJ2-7 many
TGTGCCAGCAGCTCCCCTCTAAACAATGAGCAGTTCTTC CASSSPLNNEQFF TRBV7-9 NA TRBJ2-1 few
TGCGCCAGCAGCCCTCTGACAGGGTTCTATGGCTACACCTTC CASSPLTGFYGYTF TRBV5-1 TRBD1 TRBJ1-2 few
TGTGCCAGCAGCTGGGGCGGAACCCTTTACAATGAGCAGTTCTTC CASSWGGTLYNEQFF TRBV5-8 NA TRBJ2-1 few
TGCAGCGTTGATCCGACAATAAACACTGAAGCTTTCTTT CSVDPTINTEAFF TRBV29-1 NA TRBJ1-1 many
TGTGCCAGCAGTTATGCGGGATCCTACAATGAGCAGTTCTTC CASSYAGSYNEQFF TRBV12-3/TRBV12-4 NA TRBJ2-1 few
TGTGCCAGCAGGGATGGGCGGTCCTCTGGAAACACCATATATTTT CASRDGRSSGNTIYF TRBV28 NA TRBJ1-3 many
TGTGCCAGCAGTTTAACCCTGGACGGGCGAAATACGCAGTATTTT CASSLTLDGRNTQYF TRBV12-3/TRBV12-4 NA TRBJ2-3 few
TGCAGCGGGAGTGGTAACTCCTACAATGAGCAGTTCTTC CSGSGNSYNEQFF TRBV29-1 NA TRBJ2-1 many
TGTGCCAGCAGTGAAAACGGAGGGGCAGATACGCAGTATTTT CASSENGGADTQYF TRBV2 NA TRBJ2-3 many
TGCGCCAGCAGCGAATCGGCAGGGTCCAGCGAGCAGTACTTC CASSESAGSSEQYF TRBV4-1 NA TRBJ2-7 NA
TGCGCCAGCAGCCAAGACGGTAGCGGGGCTCAAGAGACCCAGTACTTC CASSQDGSGAQETQYF TRBV4-1 TRBD2 TRBJ2-5 many
TGTGCCAGCAGCTTAATCCTCGATACGCAGTATTTT CASSLILDTQYF TRBV5-6 NA TRBJ2-3 few
TGCGCCAGCAGCCCTGGTCAGGGTAGTTATGGCTACACCTTC CASSPGQGSYGYTF TRBV5-1 NA TRBJ1-2 NA
TGTGCCAGCAGTTACGCGAGGGGGGGGACACAGACCCAGTACTTC CASSYARGGTQTQYF TRBV6-5 NA TRBJ2-5 NA
TGTGCCAGCAGCTGGTTCAATGCGGGACAGGGATCCGGGGAGCTGTTTTTT CASSWFNAGQGSGELFF TRBV7-6 TRBD1 TRBJ2-2 NA
TGTGCCAGCAGCCAGGGATCGACAAGCAATCAGCCCCAGCATTTT CASSQGSTSNQPQHF TRBV7-8 NA TRBJ1-5 many
TGCAGTGCTAGAGTAGAGGTCAGCTCCTACAATGAGCAGTTCTTC CSARVEVSSYNEQFF TRBV20-1 NA TRBJ2-1 few
TGTGCCAGCAGTCGGCCAGGGATGGGGGGATCCTACGAGCAGTACTTC CASSRPGMGGSYEQYF TRBV6-1 NA TRBJ2-7 NA
TGTGCCGCGGGGACTAGCGAGGCAGATACGCAGTATTTT CAAGTSEADTQYF TRBV9 TRBD2 TRBJ2-3 NA
TGTGCCAGCAGCTCCCGGGACAGGGGGTCGGGCTATGGCTACACCTTC CASSSRDRGSGYGYTF TRBV11-2 TRBD1 TRBJ1-2 few
TGTGCCAGCAGCCGGACAGGGGGCCTTAGCGATGAGCAGTTCTTC CASSRTGGLSDEQFF TRBV2 TRBD1 TRBJ2-1 NA
TGTGCCAGCAGTGAACCCAGGGGGGACTACAATGAGCAGTTCTTC CASSEPRGDYNEQFF TRBV2 NA TRBJ2-1 many
TGTGCCAGCTGCTCCGGATATGAAGCTTTCTTT CASCSGYEAFF TRBV7-9 NA TRBJ1-1 many
TGCAGTGCCTCATGCCGGGCTAGCGGAGAAGAGACCCAGTACTTC CSASCRASGEETQYF TRBV20-1 TRBD2 TRBJ2-5 few
TGTGCCAGCAGGGGGGGACAAGAGGTGAACACCGGGGAGCTGTTTTTT CASRGGQEVNTGELFF TRBV12-3/TRBV12-4 NA TRBJ2-2 NA
TGTGCCAGCAGCGTAGCGGGGGCGGACCAAGAGACCCAGTACTTC CASSVAGADQETQYF TRBV9 NA TRBJ2-5 NA
TGTGCCAGCAGCTTGGGGACAGGTCGAAGCTCCTACGAGCAGTACTTC CASSLGTGRSSYEQYF TRBV7-8 TRBD1 TRBJ2-7 few
TGTGCCAGCAGTTACTCGTTAGGGAATGGCTACACCTTC CASSYSLGNGYTF TRBV6-5 NA TRBJ1-2 many
TGTGCCAGCGGACAGGGGGCTCCCTACGAGCAGTACTTC CASGQGAPYEQYF TRBV12-3/TRBV12-4 TRBD1 TRBJ2-7 many
TGTGCCAGCAGTTTGCGCGTTAGACAGGCCCCCACAGATACGCAGTATTTT CASSLRVRQAPTDTQYF TRBV12-3/TRBV12-4 NA TRBJ2-3 many
TGTGCCAGCAGCCCACTAGCGGGAAGAATGTCCTACGAGCAGTACTTC CASSPLAGRMSYEQYF TRBV7-8 TRBD2 TRBJ2-7 few
TGTGCCACCAGCAGCTCGGGACTAGCGGGAGTAACCGGGGAGCTGTTTTTT CATSSSGLAGVTGELFF TRBV15 TRBD2 TRBJ2-2 few
TGTGCCAGCAGTTACGGAGGGAACACTGAAGCTTTCTTT CASSYGGNTEAFF TRBV6-6 NA TRBJ1-1 many
TGTGCCAGCAGTTTATTAACAGGGGATGGGGAGACCCAGTACTTC CASSLLTGDGETQYF TRBV12-3/TRBV12-4 TRBD1 TRBJ2-5 NA
TGTGCCAGCAGTCCCGTGGACAGGGTTAATGAGCAGTTCTTC CASSPVDRVNEQFF TRBV12-3/TRBV12-4 TRBD1 TRBJ2-1 many